This T cell receptor (beta chain) was observed in a study of T cells after posttransplantation cyclophosphamide. Study-wide results and limits: Donor-recipient repertoire similarity was low at 1-2 months, rising over year one. Recipient CMV seropositivity and CMV reactivation strongly tracked TRB clonality. Blood and skin or GI T cell repertoires showed limited TRB overlap.

The data were produced by immunoSEQ multiplex PCR, yet TCRdb's version contains in-frame clones alone and is incomplete. Of about 22,000 clones in the sample, 85% to 90% were seen once. A marrow graft followed busulfan-fludarabine conditioning, with cyclophosphamide on days +3 and +4. The germline V gene has CDR1 LGHNT and CDR2 FRNRAP. The V gene lost 7 bases and the J gene lost 7 bases, with 14 bases spanning the gap. The CDR3 has 13 amino acids. Worth noting for this clone: The antigen is undetermined.

This TCR was recovered from a female patient between 25 and 45 years old who received an allogeneic stem cell transplant from an unrelated donor, was CMV-positive, and had no GVHD. Some T cells may be provided by the graft donor. This sample comprised PBMCs, obtained after allogeneic stem cell transplant with posttransplant cyclophosphamide. The rearrangement joins TRBV12-5 to TRBJ1-5; a possible D gene is TRBD1 (6 bases). CDR3 sequence reads: CASALTGGQPQHF. The CDR3, as DNA: TGTGCTAGTGCCCTGACAGGAGGCCAGCCCCAGCATTTT.